This TCR beta chain was sequenced in a study of blood T cell repertoires in COVID-19 (dated by TCRdb to 2018 to 2021). About the study as a whole: Samples from collaborators originated in the United States, Italy and Spain and spanned both the acute and convalescent phases of COVID-19. The material from the prospective study consisted of cDNA or gDNA derived from T cells, B-cell-depleted T cells, or PBMCs. The dataset comprised deeply sampled blood TCRbeta repertoires from subjects exposed to, actively infected with, or recovered from COVID-19. A freely available public database, intended as a resource for researchers studying the immune response to SARS-CoV-2, is where the repertoires were released. Samples were obtained from the ongoing ImmuneRACE study (first 160 participants) and from 950 to 1,500 subjects provided by 6 global collaborators. The sample metadata nearly always contained a de-identified subject ID, COVID-19 status, age in years and sex. Where available, HLA class I and class II types were obtained from metadata supplied by the sample provider rather than from assay-based typing.

With respect to this clone: Its antigen remains undetermined. Base-call qualities are not available, and no considerably larger clone is one nucleotide away.

Here is what the overall study found, with its caveats: How much clinical and demographic metadata was included differed by source and by participant, and the metadata was provided uncurated.

For CDR1 and CDR2, the germline V gene lists MGHDK and SYGVNS. Reading from cysteine to phenylalanine, the CDR3 counts 15 amino acids. Only CDR3 DNA remains: 45 bases, in frame from the first base. V is clipped by 1 base and J by 8 bases, and the sequence between their germline boundaries is 14 bases long. TCRbeta CDR3 regions were amplified from genomic DNA by means of the immunoSEQ Assay, a bias-controlled multiplex PCR. In the source study's methods: The number of nucleated cells in each sample was estimated by amplification of reference gene primers within the assay. To quantify the absolute abundance of each unique TCRbeta CDR3 rearrangement, sequence reads were collapsed and filtered. For each sample, productive Simpson clonality was calculated by taking the square root of Simpson's diversity index across productive rearrangements. Not all clones reach the TCRdb copy of this immuneACCESS table, which keeps in-frame sequences only. Checked studies attribute under half of the gap to unresolved V genes and leave the rest unexplained. That table supplies the V and J calls and clone size; D and trimming were determined from the DNA. Within this sample are tens of thousands of clones, with around 84% of them counted one time only. Clones ranked in the top ten supply about 61% of the sample.

The collaborating institutions used their own protocols to collect whole blood in K2EDTA tubes. For TCRbeta analysis, collaborator samples were shipped as frozen whole blood, as isolated PBMCs, or as DNA extracted from either sample type. The clonotype was recovered from a man in his sixties or seventies with acute or convalescent COVID-19. The chain employs TRBV25-1 and TRBJ1-4; the D gene remains uncertain. Sequencing input: peripheral blood. CDR3 sequence: CASSEFGREIEKLFF. The sequenced DNA is TGTGCCAGCAGTGAATTTGGTCGTGAGATCGAAAAACTGTTTTTT.